Listed below are T cell receptor beta chains from one sample, sequenced in a study of T cell responses to AZD1222 COVID-19 vaccine. Clones were sequenced by immunoSEQ multiplex PCR, and TCRdb holds only the in-frame ones, with some missing. Counted here are about 100,000 clones, around nine tenths occurring once; the ten biggest clones make up roughly 15%. The source material was peripheral blood, sampled on day 0 of AZD1222 vaccination. The receptors shown here come from an adult in good health. Each CDR3 is given with its conserved first and last residue. A D gene is named only where the DNA matches it firmly. Expanded clones get a size class; other rows say once, few or many, or leave the size out.

d_gene | abundance | j_gene | v_gene | CDR3aa | CDR3nt
- | - | TRBJ2-6 | TRBV7-9 | CASSPGYSGANVLTF | TGTGCCAGCAGCCCAGGGTATTCTGGGGCCAACGTCCTGACTTTC
- | - | TRBJ1-3 | TRBV6-5 | CASSLGLAVGNTIYF | TGTGCCAGCAGTCTGGGACTAGCGGTCGGAAACACCATATATTTT
- | - | TRBJ2-7 | TRBV4-3 | CASSPGGAFTHYEQYF | TGCGCCAGCAGCCCAGGGGGGGCGTTCACACACTACGAGCAGTACTTC
TRBD1 | - | TRBJ1-2 | TRBV18 | CASSPPSQGARYGYTF | TGTGCCAGCTCACCACCGAGCCAGGGGGCGAGGTATGGCTACACCTTC
- | once | TRBJ2-5 | TRBV5-1 | CASSLATPSQETQYF | TGCGCCAGCAGCTTGGCAACGCCGAGCCAAGAGACCCAGTACTTC
- | - | TRBJ1-2 | TRBV24-1 | CATSDSREPGLGYTF | TGTGCCACCAGTGATTCCAGGGAGCCGGGGCTAGGCTACACCTTC
- | - | TRBJ1-5 | TRBV19 | CASTHTGGNQPQHF | TGTGCCAGTACCCATACGGGGGGCAATCAGCCCCAGCATTTT
- | - | TRBJ1-1 | TRBV7-3 | CASRLNMNTEAFF | TGTGCCAGCCGATTGAATATGAACACTGAAGCTTTCTTT
TRBD1 | - | TRBJ1-2 | TRBV5-1 | CASSLGTETNYGYTF | TGCGCCAGCAGCTTAGGGACAGAAACAAACTATGGCTACACCTTC
TRBD2 | - | TRBJ2-7 | TRBV29-1 | CSVGDPSGRNSYEQYF | TGCAGCGTTGGGGACCCTAGCGGGAGGAACTCCTACGAGCAGTACTTC
TRBD1 | few | TRBJ1-1 | TRBV5-5 | CASSEHRGSAEAFF | TGTGCCAGCAGCGAGCACAGGGGTAGTGCAGAAGCTTTCTTT
- | - | TRBJ2-2 | TRBV18 | CASSPIDSNTGELFF | TGTGCCAGCTCACCGATCGACTCGAACACCGGGGAGCTGTTTTTT
- | - | TRBJ1-3 | TRBV9 | CASSDPQGFSGNTIYF | TGTGCCAGCAGCGACCCTCAGGGCTTCTCTGGAAACACCATATATTTT
- | few | TRBJ1-1 | TRBV5-1 | CASSLRDGNTEAFF | TGCGCCAGCAGCTTGCGGGATGGGAACACTGAAGCTTTCTTT
- | - | TRBJ1-2 | TRBV27 | CASSAGHGLFGYTF | TGTGCCAGCAGTGCCGGACACGGACTTTTTGGCTACACCTTC
- | - | TRBJ1-1 | TRBV7-9 | CASSLDQAVNTEAFF | TGTGCCAGCAGCCTCGATCAAGCGGTGAACACTGAAGCTTTCTTT
- | - | TRBJ1-1 | TRBV4-2 | CASSQDRSPTPTMNTEAFF | TGTGCCAGCAGCCAAGATAGAAGTCCTACCCCTACGATGAACACTGAAGCTTTCTTT
TRBD2 | few | TRBJ2-2 | TRBV3-1/TRBV3-2 | CASSQDNPGLRNTGELFF | TGTGCCAGCAGCCAAGACAATCCGGGACTACGGAACACCGGGGAGCTGTTTTTT
TRBD1 | few | TRBJ1-5 | TRBV7-2 | CASSLQTGLGQPQHF | TGTGCCAGCAGCTTACAGACAGGGCTCGGTCAGCCCCAGCATTTT
- | - | TRBJ1-2 | TRBV27 | CASSFTPVGGYTF | TGTGCCAGCAGTTTTACTCCAGTGGGGGGCTACACCTTC
- | - | TRBJ2-3 | TRBV6-5 | CASRAPGTRGTQYF | TGTGCCAGCAGGGCCCCGGGAACCCGGGGTACGCAGTATTTT
- | - | TRBJ1-2 | TRBV30 | CAWRQMEVRGYGYTF | TGTGCCTGGAGACAGATGGAGGTGAGGGGGTATGGCTACACCTTC
- | once | TRBJ1-2 | TRBV7-9 | CASSSQGDYGYTF | TGTGCCAGCAGCTCACAGGGCGACTATGGCTACACCTTC
TRBD1 | - | TRBJ2-5 | TRBV2 | CARQGTGDQETQYF | TGTGCCAGACAAGGGACAGGGGACCAAGAGACCCAGTACTTC
- | - | TRBJ1-2 | TRBV9 | CASSVVGKRRAAFRYGYTF | TGTGCCAGCAGCGTAGTCGGGAAAAGAAGGGCAGCCTTCAGGTATGGCTACACCTTC
- | - | TRBJ1-5 | TRBV5-6 | CASSLGQRDQPQHF | TGTGCCAGCAGCTTAGGACAGAGAGACCAGCCCCAGCATTTT
- | - | TRBJ2-3 | TRBV29-1 | CSVSRLPDTQYF | TGCAGCGTCTCCCGTCTCCCAGATACGCAGTATTTT
- | - | TRBJ1-3 | TRBV29-1 | CSVVLHSSGNTIYF | TGCAGCGTTGTGTTACACTCCTCTGGAAACACCATATATTTT
TRBD2 | - | TRBJ2-1 | TRBV5-1 | CASRRTGGSYNEQFF | TGCGCCAGCAGGAGAACGGGGGGATCCTACAATGAGCAGTTCTTC
- | - | TRBJ2-5 | TRBV5-1 | CASSLAPGPETQYF | TGCGCCAGCAGCTTGGCCCCGGGGCCGGAGACCCAGTACTTC
- | - | TRBJ1-1 | TRBV10-3 | CAISESGGMPREAFF | TGTGCCATCAGTGAATCCGGGGGCATGCCCCGTGAAGCTTTCTTT
- | - | TRBJ1-6 | TRBV9 | CASSVGTELRRNSPLHF | TGTGCCAGCAGCGTAGGGACAGAACTTAGGCGTAATTCACCCCTCCACTTT
TRBD2 | - | TRBJ2-7 | TRBV3-1/TRBV3-2 | CASSQVGGRIDEQYF | TGTGCCAGCAGCCAAGTCGGCGGGAGGATCGACGAGCAGTACTTC
- | once | TRBJ2-2 | TRBV24-1 | CATSDLGTGEANTGELFF | TGTGCCACCAGTGATTTGGGTACAGGGGAGGCTAACACCGGGGAGCTGTTTTTT
- | - | TRBJ1-3 | TRBV7-8 | CASSLSGLGSGNTIYF | TGTGCCAGCAGCTTAAGCGGACTTGGTTCTGGAAACACCATATATTTT
- | - | TRBJ1-5 | TRBV12-3/TRBV12-4 | CASTLTEDQPQHF | TGTGCCAGCACCTTGACAGAGGATCAGCCCCAGCATTTT
- | - | TRBJ2-1 | TRBV21-1 | CASSKQGRDGNEQFF | TGTGCCAGCAGCAAACAGGGCCGAGACGGTAATGAGCAGTTCTTC
- | - | TRBJ2-1 | TRBV7-2 | CASSTGSSLEQFF | TGTGCCAGCAGCACCGGATCTAGTCTTGAGCAGTTCTTC
- | - | TRBJ2-2 | TRBV11-1 | CASSLDWGTGELFF | TGTGCCAGCAGCTTAGATTGGGGGACCGGGGAGCTGTTTTTT
TRBD2 | - | TRBJ2-2 | TRBV7-2 | CASSLVAGDTGELFF | TGTGCCAGCAGCTTAGTAGCGGGAGACACCGGGGAGCTGTTTTTT
- | - | TRBJ1-5 | TRBV19 | CASLQQGYSNQPQHF | TGTGCCAGCCTTCAACAGGGTTATAGCAATCAGCCCCAGCATTTT
- | few | TRBJ1-1 | TRBV5-1 | CASSFSENTEAFF | TGCGCCAGCAGCTTTTCTGAGAACACTGAAGCTTTCTTT
- | - | TRBJ1-2 | TRBV5-8 | CASSLGQPVYGYTF | TGTGCCAGCAGCTTGGGACAGCCTGTCTATGGCTACACCTTC
- | - | TRBJ1-1 | TRBV27 | CASSLQRNTEAFF | TGTGCCAGCAGTTTACAGCGGAACACTGAAGCTTTCTTT
- | - | TRBJ1-1 | TRBV5-1 | CASSLSGTEAFF | TGCGCCAGCAGCTTGTCAGGGACTGAAGCTTTCTTT
TRBD1 | - | TRBJ2-7 | TRBV2 | CASSVDGDSSYEQYF | TGTGCCAGCAGTGTGGATGGGGACAGCTCCTACGAGCAGTACTTC
TRBD1 | - | TRBJ2-3 | TRBV5-6 | CASSSDRPDTQYF | TGTGCCAGCAGCTCGGACAGGCCAGATACGCAGTATTTT
- | - | TRBJ1-3 | TRBV27 | CASSDSHSGNTIYF | TGTGCCAGTTCCGACAGTCACTCTGGAAACACCATATATTTT
- | - | TRBJ2-2 | TRBV7-8 | CASSARWGAFGELFF | TGTGCCAGCAGCGCGCGGTGGGGGGCGTTCGGGGAGCTGTTTTTT
- | - | TRBJ2-7 | TRBV7-9 | CASSPIYF | TGTGCCAGCAGCCCTATATACTTC